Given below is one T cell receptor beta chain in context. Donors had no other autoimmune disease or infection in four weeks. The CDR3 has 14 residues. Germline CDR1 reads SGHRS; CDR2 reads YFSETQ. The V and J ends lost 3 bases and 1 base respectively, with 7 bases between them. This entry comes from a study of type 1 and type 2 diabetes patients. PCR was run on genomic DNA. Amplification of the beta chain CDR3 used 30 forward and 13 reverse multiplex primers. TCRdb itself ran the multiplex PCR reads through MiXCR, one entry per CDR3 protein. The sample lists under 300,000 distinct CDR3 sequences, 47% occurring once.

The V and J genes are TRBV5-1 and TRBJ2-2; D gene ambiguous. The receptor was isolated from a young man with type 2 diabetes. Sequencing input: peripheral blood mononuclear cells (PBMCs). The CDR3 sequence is CASSYDKNTGELFF. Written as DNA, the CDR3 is TGCGCCAGCAGCTACGACAAGAACACCGGGGAGCTGTTTTTT.